These 4 T cell receptor beta chains came from one sample sequenced in a study of blood T cell repertoires in COVID-19 (dated by TCRdb to about 2020). Library method: the immunoSEQ multiplex PCR assay. TCRdb's version of the immuneACCESS table is confined to in-frame rearrangements and falls short of the full clone set. An unresolved V gene accounts for under half of the shortfall where checked; the remainder is of unknown origin. This sample holds about 99,000 clones; about 91% were observed only once. The ten top clones hold approximately 5.5% of the sample. What was sequenced was peripheral blood. The receptors originated from a human donor in a cohort sampled during active COVID-19.

This clone has only a few counts. The chain's CDR3 is CASSYGTGVRSPLHF. DNA for the CDR3: TGTGCCAGCAGCTACGGGACAGGGGTTAGATCACCCCTCCACTTT. This chain links TRBV7-8 with TRBJ1-6; 10 bases are shared with TRBD1. Germline V gene data show CDR1 as SGHVS and CDR2 as FQNEAQ. Trimming took 4 bases from V and 10 from J; bases not matched to a gene: 7. The CDR3 length is 15 residues.

The chain has TRBV28 and TRBJ2-7, with 8 bases fitting TRBD2. In germline, CDR1 is MDHEN, CDR2 SYDVKM. The CDR3 contains 16 residues. After removal of 6 bases from V and 3 bases from J, the junction contained 13 bases not matched to a gene. CDR3 region: CASSYPQREINYEQYF. The CDR3 bases are TGTGCCAGCAGCTACCCCCAGCGGGAGATCAACTACGAGCAGTACTTC.

This chain connects TRBV6-5 to TRBJ1-2; 8 nucleotides align to TRBD1. This CDR3 contains 16 residues. Looked up from germline, CDR1 is MNHEY and CDR2 is SVGAGI. Germline trimming cut 2 bases from V and 4 bases from J; bases unmatched to any gene: 9. The CDR3 bases are TGTGCCAGCAGTTACCCGACAGGGGTGGATACCTATGGCTACACCTTC. It is translated as CASSYPTGVDTYGYTF.

This chain uses TRBV7-9 with TRBJ2-1, with 9 nucleotides matching TRBD1. Germline trimming cut 2 bases from V and 9 bases from J; bases unmatched to any gene: 2. Germline V gives CDR1 SEHNR, CDR2 FQNEAQ (reference sequence). This CDR3 contains 13 residues. The CDR3 loop reads CASSLNRGLEQFF. The DNA of the CDR3 is TGTGCCAGCAGCTTAAACAGGGGGCTTGAGCAGTTCTTC.